The 30 T cell receptor beta chains given below trace back to one sample, sequenced in a study of post-analysis software for immune sequencing data. General observations from the study: A handful of TRBV segments, including TRBV5-6, TRBV5-1 and TRBV20-1, were more frequent in patients than controls.

Which antigens these TCRs recognize remains unknown. Presence of unique molecular identifiers characterized the TCR beta cDNA libraries. MiXCR, run by TCRdb on the PCR reads, gives a single entry per CDR3 protein. Of roughly 700,000 distinct CDR3 sequences listed, approximately 30% were seen once; the top ten hold around 0.56%. The sequenced sample was blood. These receptors were obtained from a girl between 10 and 17 years old with multiple sclerosis.

Concerning this clonotype: The junction and the germline gene differ at one end; a read error may be behind it. The gene calls are TRBV20-1 and TRBJ1-2; D call uncertain. Germline lookup yields CDR1 DFQATT and CDR2 SNEGSKA (reference sequence). The length of the CDR3 is 13 residues. The CDR3 region has the DNA TGCAGTACTAGAGACACCCTTAACTATGGCTACACCTTC. Its protein is CSTRDTLNYGYTF.

The chain uses TRBV20-1 and TRBJ2-7; 7 nucleotides match TRBD1. J lost 2 bases, V lost 4 bases, and 5 bases had no gene match. This CDR3 has 13 residues. Germline V gene data show CDR1 as DFQATT and CDR2 as SNEGSKA (reference sequence). The CDR3 loop is CSANRDRTYEQYF. In DNA, the CDR3 is TGCAGTGCTAACCGGGACAGAACCTACGAGCAGTACTTC.

This clonotype was recorded a few times. The rearrangement joins TRBV4-3 to TRBJ2-7, with 7 bases matching TRBD2. Germline trimming cut 0 bases from V and 4 bases from J; bases unmatched to any gene: 9. This CDR3 has 16 amino acids. Looked up from germline, CDR1 is LGHNA and CDR2 is YSLEER. CDR3 in DNA: TGCGCCAGCAGCCAAGATGTTGGGACTATGAATTACGAGCAGTACTTC. As protein: CASSQDVGTMNYEQYF.

This chain joins TRBV7-9 and TRBJ2-5; 8 positions agree with TRBD2. In germline, CDR1 is SEHNR, CDR2 FQNEAQ (reference sequence). V was clipped by 3 bases and J by 8 bases; unmatched bases: 5. The CDR3 contains 13 residues. CDR3 loop: CASSFPGLDTQYF. In DNA form, the CDR3 reads TGTGCCAGCAGCTTTCCGGGACTAGACACCCAGTACTTC.

As concerns this clonotype: At one end the junction does not follow the germline gene, possibly because of a read error. The J gene is TRBJ1-2, the V gene TRBV7-2; D remains unclear. There are 14 residues in the CDR3. Germline V gene lookup returns CDR1 SGHTA and CDR2 FQGNSA. This chain's CDR3 is CASSLGRSNYGYTF. The CDR3 coding sequence is TGCGCCAGCAGCTTGGGCCGGAGTAACTATGGCTACACCTTC. Based on the CDR3 plus reference TRBV7-2 and TRBJ1-2, the full variable domain is GAGVSQSPSNKVTEKGKDVELRCDPISGHTALYWYRQSLGQGLEFLIYFQGNSAPDKSGLPSDRFSAERTGGSVSTLTIQRTQQEDSAVYLCASSLGRSNYGYTFGSGTRLTVV.

This clonotype was found a few times. The gene calls are TRBV20-1 and TRBJ1-1, with D hard to call. The length of the CDR3 is 14 residues. The germline V gene encodes CDR1 DFQATT and CDR2 SNEGSKA (reference sequence). V was cut by 2 bases and J by 1 base, with 11 bases left in between. The CDR3 nucleotides read TGCAGTGCTAGACCGTCCGGCAGGAACACTGAAGCTTTCTTT. This codes for CSARPSGRNTEAFF.

In its sample, this clonotype was seen a few times. V usage is TRBV28 and J usage is TRBJ2-7, with TRBD2 as a possible D gene (5 bases). Between the trimmed V and J ends, which lost 5 bases and 3 bases, there was a span of 17 bases. Germline V gene lookup returns CDR1 MDHEN and CDR2 SYDVKM. CDR3 length equals 15 residues. This CDR3 reads CASSLTSIWGYEQYF. The CDR3 nucleotides are TGTGCCAGCAGTCTAACTAGTATTTGGGGCTACGAGCAGTACTTC.

The chain joins TRBV6-5 to TRBJ2-1; possibly TRBD1 for D (6 bases). With 6 bases removed from V and 5 bases from J, the gap between germline ends came to 17 bases. Germline lookup yields CDR1 MNHEY and CDR2 SVGAGI. The CDR3 is 15 residues long. Written as DNA, the CDR3 is TGTGCCAGCAGCCTCCAGGGGCATGCGGACAATGAGCAGTTCTTC. Amino acids: CASSLQGHADNEQFF.

This clonotype was picked up many times. The V gene is TRBV9, the J gene TRBJ2-5; D may correspond to TRBD1 or TRBD2 (5 bases each). The CDR3 has 14 amino acids. Trimming left V 2 bases short and J 2 bases short, with 10 bases between. The V gene's germline CDR1 is SGDLS and CDR2 YYNGEE. The CDR3 DNA reads TGTGCCAGCAGCGTGGGGCGGGTACAAGAGACCCAGTACTTC. Translation gives CASSVGRVQETQYF.

This clonotype was counted only a few times. J is TRBJ2-1 and V is TRBV29-1, with 10 positions matching TRBD2. Germline V gene lookup returns CDR1 SQVTM and CDR2 ANQGSEA. The CDR3 is made up of 14 amino acids. J was trimmed by 7 bases and V by 4 bases; bases with no gene match: 7. The CDR3 sequence: CSVAGTSDGNEQFF. DNA for the CDR3: TGCAGCGTTGCCGGGACTAGCGATGGGAATGAGCAGTTCTTC.

This rearrangement joins TRBV5-1 to TRBJ2-3; D ambiguous. V dropped 7 bases and J dropped 0 bases, with 12 bases sitting between them. The germline V gene encodes CDR1 SGHRS and CDR2 YFSETQ. This CDR3 has 14 residues. The CDR3 DNA is TGCGCCAGCCAGACATTCGGAAGCACAGATACGCAGTATTTT. Protein sequence: CASQTFGSTDTQYF.

V and J are TRBV2 and TRBJ2-1; TRBD2 agrees at 8 bases. The CDR3 has 17 residues. V dropped 1 base and J dropped 0; count of bases not matched to a gene: 5. Per the germline V gene, CDR1 is SNHLY and CDR2 is FYNNEI. As DNA, the CDR3 is TGTGCCAGCAGTGAAGATGAGCGGGGGAGCTCCTACAATGAGCAGTTCTTC. Its translation is CASSEDERGSSYNEQFF.

With respect to this clonotype: This may arise from a read error, as a much more abundant clone is one base away. The J gene is TRBJ2-3, the V gene TRBV28, with D uncertain. Germline V gene lookup returns CDR1 MDHEN and CDR2 SYDVKM. V shed 4 bases and J shed 0 bases, with 8 bases lying between them. This CDR3 spans 14 amino acids. DNA of the CDR3: TGTGCCAGCAGTTACCTGGGGAGCACAGATACGCAGTATTTT. This gives the protein CASSYLGSTDTQYF.

V and J are TRBV28 and TRBJ1-2; D gene unclear. Deletions cut 2 bases from V and 4 bases from J, with 14 bases between. Per the germline V gene, CDR1 is MDHEN and CDR2 is SYDVKM. The CDR3 loop spans 15 amino acids. CDR3 nucleotide sequence: TGTGCCAGCAGTTTAACCGGGCCCTCGGGCTATGGCTACACCTTC. It specifies CASSLTGPSGYGYTF.

This chain joins TRBV6-5 and TRBJ1-2; TRBD1 matches 10 bases. Germline V lookup: CDR1 MNHEY, CDR2 SVGAGI. The CDR3 length is 14 residues. The trim removed 6 bases at V and 2 bases at J, leaving 3 bases unmatched. The CDR3 coding sequence is TGTGCCAGCAGGGGACAGGGGAGGAACTATGGCTACACCTTC. It translates to CASRGQGRNYGYTF.

The chain joins TRBV7-9 to TRBJ2-1; TRBD2 agrees at 8 bases. The CDR3 contains 15 residues. Germline lookup yields CDR1 SEHNR and CDR2 FQNEAQ (reference sequence). V gave up 3 bases and J gave up 5 bases; unmatched junction bases: 6. The CDR3 loop reads CASSFQTSENNEQFF. CDR3 coding DNA: TGTGCCAGCAGCTTCCAGACTAGCGAGAACAATGAGCAGTTCTTC.

This clonotype has more than one count but fewer than ten. Written as DNA, the CDR3 is TGTGCCAGCAGCCAAGGAACTGGGGCCAACGTCCTGACTTTC. Translating it yields CASSQGTGANVLTF. The J gene is TRBJ2-6, the V gene TRBV3-1; D call uncertain. CDR3 length: 14 residues. V was trimmed by 1 base and J by 2 bases, leaving 3 bases between them. Germline-derived CDR1 and CDR2 are LGHDT and YNNKEL (reference sequence). Full variable domain (outside the CDR3, taken from reference TRBV3-1 and TRBJ2-6): DTAVSQTPKYLVTQMGNDKSIKCEQNLGHDTMYWYKQDSKKFLKIMFSYNNKELIINETVPNRFSPKSPDKAHLNLHINSLELGDSAVYFCASSQGTGANVLTFGAGSRLTVL.

This clonotype showed up just once. This chain uses TRBV12-3 or TRBV12-4 with TRBJ2-3, with a possible D match to TRBD2 (5 bases). The CDR3 spans 15 residues. V was clipped by 6 bases and J by 0 bases, with 13 bases between them. CDR3 DNA: TGTGCCAGCAGAGACGGGAAGGTGAGCACAGATACGCAGTATTTT. It yields the protein CASRDGKVSTDTQYF.

This clonotype was detected only a few times. V gene TRBV6-2 or TRBV6-3 combines with J gene TRBJ2-6; maybe TRBD1 (5 bases). V lost 2 bases, J lost 4 bases, and 24 bases lay in between. Germline loops: CDR1 MNHEY, CDR2 SVGEGT. The CDR3 spans 20 residues. Here the CDR3 DNA reads TGTGCCAGCAGTTACAATCCCAGGGAAAGGAGTTTTGAAGGGGCCAACGTCCTGACTTTC. This encodes CASSYNPRERSFEGANVLTF.

The chain joins TRBV6-6 to TRBJ1-5, with D possibly matching TRBD1 (6 bases). V was pared by 0 bases and J by 4 bases, with 10 bases between. Germline V gene data show CDR1 as MNHNY and CDR2 as SVGAGI (reference sequence). The CDR3 totals 15 residues. The CDR3 DNA follows: TGTGCCAGCAGTTACTCGAGACAGGTTAATCAGCCCCAGCATTTT. Translated, it gives CASSYSRQVNQPQHF.

Only a few counts were recorded for this clonotype. The junction differs from germline at one of its ends, possibly a read error. The chain is built from TRBV5-1 and TRBJ1-1, with D hard to call. Germline V lookup: CDR1 SGHRS, CDR2 YFSETQ. The CDR3 length is 15 residues. In nucleotides, the CDR3 is TGCGCCAGCAGCTTGGAACCCGGACCGAACTCTGAAGCTTTCTTT. Protein sequence: CASSLEPGPNSEAFF.

This clonotype was detected many times. V gene TRBV7-9 combines with J gene TRBJ2-3; 8 positions agree with TRBD2. V dropped 5 bases and J dropped 4; count of bases not matched to a gene: 8. This CDR3 region has 15 residues. Germline V lookup: CDR1 SEHNR, CDR2 FQNEAQ (reference sequence). The CDR3 region is CASSRSGSSPDTQYF. The CDR3 DNA reads TGTGCCAGCAGCAGGAGCGGGAGCAGTCCAGATACGCAGTATTTT. The entire variable domain, with the rest obtained from reference TRBV7-9 and TRBJ2-3, is as follows: DTGVSQNPRHKITKRGQNVTFRCDPISEHNRLYWYRQTLGQGPEFLTYFQNEAQLEKSRLLSDRFSAERPKGSFSTLEIQRTEQGDSAMYLCASSRSGSSPDTQYFGPGTRLTVL.

V is TRBV18 and J is TRBJ1-4; possibly TRBD1 for D (6 bases). Deletions cut 2 bases from V and 4 bases from J, with 11 bases between. The CDR3 has 15 residues. Germline CDR1 KGHSH, CDR2 LQKENI. The CDR3 DNA reads TGTGCCAGCTCACCAACGGGGGCCCTTAATGAAAAACTGTTTTTT. Translated: CASSPTGALNEKLFF.

This clonotype was found a few times. The V gene is TRBV20-1, the J gene TRBJ2-7; D unresolved. V shed 0 bases and J shed 0 bases, with 6 bases lying between them. Per germline, CDR1 DFQATT and CDR2 SNEGSKA (reference sequence). CDR3 length: 13 amino acids. This CDR3 reads CSAREESSYEQYF. CDR3 nucleotides: TGCAGTGCTAGAGAGGAGTCCTCCTACGAGCAGTACTTC.

The chain joins TRBV10-3 to TRBJ2-7; TRBD2 agrees at 9 bases. The CDR3 sequence is 15 residues long. With V trimmed by 2 bases and J by 5 bases, 7 bases remained unmatched. CDR1 is ENHRY and CDR2 is SYGVKD in the germline V gene. The CDR3 is CAISEVREGHHEQYF. CDR3 bases: TGTGCCATCAGTGAGGTGCGGGAGGGCCACCACGAGCAGTACTTC.

Only a few counts were recorded for this clonotype. The chain couples TRBV24-1 to TRBJ2-3; the D is unclear. CDR1 and CDR2 (germline): KGHDR, SFDVKD. This CDR3 comprises 15 residues. V was clipped by 0 bases and J by 2 bases, with 8 bases between them. CDR3 in amino acids: CATSDLGTATDTQYF. The CDR3 DNA sequence: TGTGCCACCAGTGATTTGGGTACTGCCACAGATACGCAGTATTTT.

A remark on this clonotype: Since a much larger clone is just one base distant, this may be a read error. The V call is TRBV29-1, the J call TRBJ2-4; maybe TRBD1 (5 bases). V lost 1 base, J lost 13 bases, and 20 bases lay in between. Germline V lookup: CDR1 SQVTM, CDR2 ANQGSEA. The CDR3 sequence is 14 residues long. Written as DNA, the CDR3 is TGCAGCGTTGAAGTCGGAGACAGCTACAATGAGCAGTACTTC. Translating gives CSVEVGDSYNEQYF.

V and J are TRBV20-1 and TRBJ1-5, with TRBD1 matching over 7 bases. V shed 5 bases and J 3 bases; nucleotides not matched to a gene: 4. Germline V gene lookup returns CDR1 DFQATT and CDR2 SNEGSKA (reference sequence). CDR3 size: 13 residues. CDR3 sequence (DNA): TGCAGTGCTCGACAGGGTCTCAATCAGCCCCAGCATTTT. Its protein product is CSARQGLNQPQHF.

On this clonotype itself: The junction departs from germline at one end; a sequencing error may be responsible. The chain uses TRBV20-1 and TRBJ2-1, with TRBD2 matching over 7 bases. Germline V gene data show CDR1 as DFQATT and CDR2 as SNEGSKA (reference sequence). The CDR3 consists of 12 residues. The DNA of the CDR3 is TGTAGTGCTGGTAGAACTAGCGTTGAGCAGTTCTTC. Translated, it gives CSAGRTSVEQFF.

The chain has TRBV7-2 and TRBJ2-3; D gene unclear. The CDR3 spans 14 residues. The germline gives CDR1 SGHTA, CDR2 FQGNSA. Trimming pared 0 bases from V and 4 bases from J, leaving 8 bases between. In nucleotides, the CDR3 is TGTGCCAGCAGCTTAGCTCTCAGCGCAGATACGCAGTATTTT. Its translation is CASSLALSADTQYF. Looking up the rest from reference TRBV7-2 and TRBJ2-3 gives the full variable domain: GAGVSQSPSNKVTEKGKDVELRCDPISGHTALYWYRQSLGQGLEFLIYFQGNSAPDKSGLPSDRFSAERTGGSVSTLTIQRTQQEDSAVYLCASSLALSADTQYFGPGTRLTVL.